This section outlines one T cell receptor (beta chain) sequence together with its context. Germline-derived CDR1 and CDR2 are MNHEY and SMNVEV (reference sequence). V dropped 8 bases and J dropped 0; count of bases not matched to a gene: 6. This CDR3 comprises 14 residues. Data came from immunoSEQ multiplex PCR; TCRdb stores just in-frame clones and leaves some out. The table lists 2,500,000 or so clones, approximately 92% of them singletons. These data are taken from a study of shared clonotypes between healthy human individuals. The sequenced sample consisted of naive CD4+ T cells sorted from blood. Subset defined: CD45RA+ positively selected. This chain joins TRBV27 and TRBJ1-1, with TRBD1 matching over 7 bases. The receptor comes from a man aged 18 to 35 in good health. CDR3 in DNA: TGTGCCAGCTCTAAGGGACAGCTGAACACTGAAGCTTTCTTT. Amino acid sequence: CASSKGQLNTEAFF.